The 30 T cell receptor beta chains listed next were all sequenced from one sample in a study of blood T cell repertoires in COVID-19. The table came from immunoSEQ multiplex PCR; TCRdb's copy has only in-frame clones and leaves some out. The sample carries roughly 380,000 clones, 87% recorded once. Material for sequencing was PBMCs or T cells enriched from blood (not recorded which). All receptors come from a man aged 25-45 years who had recovered from COVID-19.

The rearrangement links TRBV6-5 to TRBJ1-2; D ambiguous. Trimming removed 8 bases at V and 4 bases at J, with 20 bases between. Germline V gene lookup returns CDR1 MNHEY and CDR2 SVGAGI. This CDR3 region has 15 residues. The CDR3 DNA reads TGTGCCAGCGTTCCCCTGGTAAGAGAGGGCTATGGCTACACCTTC. Translation gives CASVPLVREGYGYTF.

Here the CDR3 reads CASSSGSSGFLNTEAFF. CDR3 DNA sequence: TGTGCCAGCAGCTCCGGTAGCTCCGGGTTCTTGAACACTGAAGCTTTCTTT. The chain recombines TRBV7-9 with TRBJ1-1; D gene uncertain. CDR3 length: 17 residues. CDR1 is SEHNR, CDR2 FQNEAQ, per germline (reference sequence). Deletions cut 4 bases from V and 0 bases from J, with 18 bases between.

The chain has TRBV7-8 and TRBJ2-2; 8 positions agree with TRBD2. Germline loops: CDR1 SGHVS, CDR2 FQNEAQ. The CDR3 is 15 amino acids. The trim removed 1 base at V and 7 bases at J, leaving 5 bases unmatched. CDR3 protein: CASSLGSGVNGELFF. The CDR3 bases are TGTGCCAGCAGCTTAGGTAGCGGGGTTAACGGGGAGCTGTTTTTT.

The rearrangement links TRBV5-1 to TRBJ1-4, with D possibly being TRBD1 (6 bases). The V gene's germline CDR1 is SGHRS and CDR2 YFSETQ. The CDR3 length is 17 residues. Trimming took off 4 bases at V and 0 bases at J, with 16 bases between the two ends. As DNA, the CDR3 is TGCGCCAGCAGCCCTAGGACAGACAATCCAACTAATGAAAAACTGTTTTTT. Its protein product is CASSPRTDNPTNEKLFF.

A remark on this clone: At one boundary the junction diverges from the germline segment, which might be a read error. The chain uses TRBV27 and TRBJ2-1; the D is unclear. Germline V CDR1 and CDR2: MNHEY, SMNVEV (reference sequence). CDR3 size: 15 residues. The CDR3 spells CASSLSSLYYHEQFF. In DNA form, the CDR3 reads TGTGCCAGCAGTTTATCTTCCTTATACTACCATGAGCAGTTCTTC.

This chain joins TRBV10-1 and TRBJ2-3, with no clear D. Germline V lookup: CDR1 WNHNN, CDR2 SYGVQD (reference sequence). The CDR3 is made up of 12 amino acids. Trimming left V 4 bases short and J 2 bases short, with 4 bases between. CDR3 coding DNA: TGCGCCAGCAGTGGAGACACAGATACGCAGTATTTT. Its translation: CASSGDTDTQYF.

The chain combines TRBV3-1 (or the pseudogene TRBV3-2) with TRBJ1-2; no definite D call. The CDR3 sequence is 13 residues long. V was shortened by 1 base and J by 7 bases, with 10 bases between the two germline ends. Germline-derived CDR1 and CDR2 are LGHDT and YNNKEL (reference sequence). The CDR3 reads CASSQVAGFGYTF. The CDR3 nucleotides read TGTGCCAGCAGCCAAGTAGCGGGTTTTGGCTACACCTTC.

The genes are TRBV3-1 (or the pseudogene TRBV3-2) and TRBJ2-7; 10 bases match TRBD2. This CDR3 has 17 residues. Losses at the gene ends were 2 bases for V and 1 base for J; bases not matched to a gene: 8. Looked up from germline, CDR1 is LGHDT and CDR2 is YNNKEL (reference sequence). The DNA of the CDR3 is TGTGCCAGCAGCCAATATCCCCAACTAGCGGGATCCTACGAGCAGTACTTC. Amino acids: CASSQYPQLAGSYEQYF.

The V and J genes are TRBV9 and TRBJ1-2; D uncertain. This CDR3 has 15 amino acids. Germline-derived CDR1 and CDR2 are SGDLS and YYNGEE. Trimming took off 0 bases at V and 6 bases at J, with 15 bases between the two ends. Written as DNA, the CDR3 is TGTGCCAGCAGCGTAGTGGATGAGGGTTCACATGGCTACACCTTC. Protein product: CASSVVDEGSHGYTF. Together with reference TRBV9 and TRBJ1-2, the CDR3 gives the full variable domain: DSGVTQTPKHLITATGQRVTLRCSPRSGDLSVYWYQQSLDQGLQFLIQYYNGEERAKGNILERFSAQQFPDLHSELNLSSLELGDSALYFCASSVVDEGSHGYTFGSGTRLTVV.

The chain employs TRBV29-1 and TRBJ1-5; D gene unclear. V dropped 7 bases and J dropped 0 bases, with 7 bases sitting between them. CDR1 is SQVTM, CDR2 ANQGSEA, per germline. This CDR3 is built from 12 residues. CDR3 nucleotide sequence: TGCAGCGCCGGTAATAGCAATCAGCCCCAGCATTTT. This encodes CSAGNSNQPQHF.

This chain links TRBV7-2 with TRBJ1-1; tentatively, D is TRBD1 (6 bases). The V and J ends lost 1 base and 8 bases respectively, with 17 bases between them. Germline V lookup: CDR1 SGHTA, CDR2 FQGNSA. This CDR3 has 15 amino acids. This CDR3 is CASSLDGAQGQEAFF. The CDR3 DNA reads TGTGCCAGCAGCTTAGACGGGGCACAGGGTCAGGAAGCTTTCTTT.

V gene TRBV7-2 combines with J gene TRBJ1-5; D unclear. Germline loops: CDR1 SGHTA, CDR2 FQGNSA. Trimming shortened V by 1 base and J by 7 bases, and 8 bases separated the two germline ends. The CDR3 is made up of 13 amino acids. As DNA, the CDR3 is TGTGCCAGCAGCTTAGACTCCCTGCAGCCCCAGCATTTT. Its protein is CASSLDSLQPQHF.

The chain recombines TRBV3-1 (or the pseudogene TRBV3-2) with TRBJ2-1, with TRBD2 as a possible D gene (5 bases). The CDR3 length is 16 residues. CDR1 LGHDT and CDR2 YNNKEL come from the germline V gene (reference sequence). The V and J ends lost 3 bases and 3 bases respectively, with 15 bases between them. The CDR3 is CASSHRGKVVYNEQFF. The CDR3 DNA sequence: TGTGCCAGCAGCCACCGAGGGAAGGTCGTCTACAATGAGCAGTTCTTC.

J is TRBJ1-1 and V is TRBV19; tentatively, D is TRBD1 (5 bases). The CDR3 is 15 residues long. CDR1 is LNHDA and CDR2 is SQIVND in the germline V gene (reference sequence). V was cut by 5 bases and J by 6 bases, with 19 bases left in between. The CDR3 nucleotides read TGTGCCAGTAGTCCACGATTTCGCGGGGACCCTGAAGCTTTCTTT. Translation: CASSPRFRGDPEAFF.

The rearrangement joins TRBV4-1 to TRBJ1-5, with 9 bases aligning to TRBD1. Germline assignment: CDR1 MGHRA and CDR2 YSYEKL. V lost 3 bases and J lost 0; bases outside the gene matches: 9. The CDR3 loop spans 18 amino acids. CDR3: CASSQHTGGGFSNQPQHF. The DNA of the CDR3 is TGCGCCAGCAGCCAGCACACAGGGGGCGGTTTTAGCAATCAGCCCCAGCATTTT.

The V gene is TRBV10-1, the J gene TRBJ1-6; no firm D call. The V and J ends lost 3 bases and 9 bases respectively, with 6 bases between them. The CDR3 spans 12 residues. The germline V gene has CDR1 WNHNN and CDR2 SYGVQD (reference sequence). The CDR3: CASSDGLSPLHF. CDR3 nucleotide sequence: TGCGCCAGCAGTGACGGTCTTTCACCCCTCCACTTT.

The table lists this clone with a count of one. The rearrangement links TRBV7-8 to TRBJ2-2, with a possible D match to TRBD1 (6 bases). Germline CDR1 reads SGHVS; CDR2 reads FQNEAQ. The ends were cut back, 5 bases at V and 5 bases at J, with 18 bases in the middle. The CDR3 length is 16 residues. CDR3 residues: CASSPWAQGITGELFF. For the CDR3, the DNA is TGTGCCAGCAGCCCTTGGGCGCAGGGGATAACCGGGGAGCTGTTTTTT.

This sequence joins TRBV7-9 and TRBJ1-2; D not certain. This CDR3 comprises 15 residues. Germline assignment: CDR1 SEHNR and CDR2 FQNEAQ (reference sequence). V lost 7 bases to trimming and J lost 1 base, with 16 bases between them. DNA of the CDR3: TGTGCCAGCACCCCCGAAGTCAGGTTTAACTATGGCTACACCTTC. It yields the protein CASTPEVRFNYGYTF.

CDR3 amino acids: CAWERTGFDYGYTF. CDR3 DNA: TGTGCCTGGGAGAGGACAGGTTTCGACTATGGCTACACCTTC. This chain uses TRBV30 with TRBJ1-2; 7 nucleotides match TRBD1. Trimming at V came to 5 bases and at J to 3 bases, leaving 9 bases not matched to a gene. CDR1 is GTSNPN, CDR2 SVGIG, per germline (reference sequence). The CDR3 has 14 amino acids.

V usage is TRBV27 and J usage is TRBJ1-5; possibly TRBD1 for D (6 bases). Trimming pared 5 bases from V and 1 base from J, leaving 21 bases between. Germline CDR1 is MNHEY and CDR2 is SMNVEV (reference sequence). This CDR3 is 18 amino acids long. Here the CDR3 DNA reads TGTGCCAGCAGTCTTAAAGCCCCAGGACAGCCGAGCAATCAGCCCCAGCATTTT. Protein product: CASSLKAPGQPSNQPQHF.

This chain uses TRBV7-2 with TRBJ2-5; 13 bases are a match to TRBD2. V lost 5 bases to trimming and J lost 0 bases; unmatched junction nucleotides: 6. The CDR3 runs to 17 residues. Looked up from germline, CDR1 is SGHTA and CDR2 is FQGNSA. The CDR3 sequence: CASSQGLAGVYQETQYF. The DNA for the CDR3 is TGTGCCAGCAGCCAAGGACTAGCGGGGGTGTACCAAGAGACCCAGTACTTC.

The chain uses TRBV2 and TRBJ1-1; tentatively, D is TRBD1 (5 bases). The germline V gene has CDR1 SNHLY and CDR2 FYNNEI. V was pared by 6 bases and J by 8 bases, with 13 bases between. The CDR3 contains 12 residues. Here the CDR3 DNA reads TGTGCCAGCAGCATTGACAGTGGCGAAGCTTTCTTT. Residues: CASSIDSGEAFF.

V is TRBV4-1 and J is TRBJ2-3; the match to TRBD2 covers 13 bases. CDR1 is MGHRA, CDR2 YSYEKL, per germline. V lost 0 bases to trimming and J lost 0 bases; unmatched junction nucleotides: 6. CDR3 length: 19 residues. The CDR3 sequence is CASSQETSGGWSSTDTQYF. The CDR3 DNA reads TGCGCCAGCAGCCAAGAGACTAGCGGGGGGTGGTCTAGCACAGATACGCAGTATTTT.

V and J are TRBV11-2 and TRBJ1-4, with D unclear. The V gene lost 1 base and the J gene lost 8 bases, with 8 bases spanning the gap. The CDR3 is made up of 13 amino acids. Germline CDR1 and CDR2: SGHAT and FQNNGV. The CDR3 reads CASSLALREKLFF. Here the CDR3 DNA reads TGTGCCAGCAGCTTAGCCCTACGGGAAAAACTGTTTTTT.

The gene calls are TRBV3-1 (or the pseudogene TRBV3-2) and TRBJ2-2; 8 positions match TRBD2. Looked up from germline, CDR1 is LGHDT and CDR2 is YNNKEL (reference sequence). J was trimmed by 5 bases and V by 1 base; bases with no gene match: 6. This CDR3 has 16 residues. The chain's CDR3 is CASSQGGSGGTGELFF. The CDR3 DNA sequence: TGTGCCAGCAGCCAAGGAGGCAGCGGGGGAACCGGGGAGCTGTTTTTT.

The DNA of the CDR3 is TGCAGTGCGAGTCAATCCAGTCTCTCCTACAATGAGCAGTTCTTC. Protein sequence: CSASQSSLSYNEQFF. V usage is TRBV20-1 and J usage is TRBJ2-1; no clear D gene. This CDR3 is 15 amino acids long. V lost 6 bases and J 0 bases, leaving 15 bases between the germline ends. CDR1 is DFQATT and CDR2 is SNEGSKA in the germline V gene (reference sequence).

The chain uses TRBV7-6 and TRBJ1-5; 7 bases are a match to TRBD1. The CDR3 length is 14 residues. Germline V gene data show CDR1 as SGHVS and CDR2 as FNYEAQ. Trimming removed 5 bases from V and 0 bases from J; junction bases left unmatched: 1. The CDR3 region has the DNA TGTGCCAGCAGCCGGGACAGTAGCAATCAGCCCCAGCATTTT. It yields the protein CASSRDSSNQPQHF. The full variable domain, its missing parts supplied by reference TRBV7-6 and TRBJ1-5, is GAGVSQSPRYKVTKRGQDVALRCDPISGHVSLYWYRQALGQGPEFLTYFNYEAQQDKSGLPNDRFSAERPEGSISTLTIQRTEQRDSAMYRCASSRDSSNQPQHFGDGTRLSIL.

The rearrangement joins TRBV27 to TRBJ1-1, with D maybe TRBD1 (5 bases). CDR1 MNHEY and CDR2 SMNVEV come from the germline V gene (reference sequence). V was shortened by 0 bases and J by 3 bases, with 11 bases between the two germline ends. The CDR3 length is 15 residues. CDR3 bases: TGTGCCAGCAGTTTATCCGGGACGGGGGACACTGAAGCTTTCTTT. It translates to CASSLSGTGDTEAFF.

Regarding this clone: The sample contains more than one DNA sequence encoding this CDR3. CDR3 sequence: CASSRGPYNEQFF. The DNA of the CDR3 is TGTGCCAGTAGCAGGGGGCCATACAATGAGCAGTTCTTC. The J gene is TRBJ2-1, the V gene TRBV6-5; 8 bases map to TRBD1. Germline V gene lookup returns CDR1 MNHEY and CDR2 SVGAGI. V trimming: 9 bases; J trimming: 4 bases; junction bases outside the gene matches: 5. CDR3 size: 13 residues.

The chain carries TRBV7-3 and TRBJ1-5, with TRBD1 matching 7 bases. Trimming cost V 0 bases and J 2 bases; bases outside gene matches: 1. CDR1 is SGHTA and CDR2 is FQGTGA in the germline V gene. This CDR3 comprises 15 residues. Written as DNA, the CDR3 is TGTGCCAGCAGCTTAACAGGGGGCGGCAATCAGCCCCAGCATTTT. It specifies CASSLTGGGNQPQHF.